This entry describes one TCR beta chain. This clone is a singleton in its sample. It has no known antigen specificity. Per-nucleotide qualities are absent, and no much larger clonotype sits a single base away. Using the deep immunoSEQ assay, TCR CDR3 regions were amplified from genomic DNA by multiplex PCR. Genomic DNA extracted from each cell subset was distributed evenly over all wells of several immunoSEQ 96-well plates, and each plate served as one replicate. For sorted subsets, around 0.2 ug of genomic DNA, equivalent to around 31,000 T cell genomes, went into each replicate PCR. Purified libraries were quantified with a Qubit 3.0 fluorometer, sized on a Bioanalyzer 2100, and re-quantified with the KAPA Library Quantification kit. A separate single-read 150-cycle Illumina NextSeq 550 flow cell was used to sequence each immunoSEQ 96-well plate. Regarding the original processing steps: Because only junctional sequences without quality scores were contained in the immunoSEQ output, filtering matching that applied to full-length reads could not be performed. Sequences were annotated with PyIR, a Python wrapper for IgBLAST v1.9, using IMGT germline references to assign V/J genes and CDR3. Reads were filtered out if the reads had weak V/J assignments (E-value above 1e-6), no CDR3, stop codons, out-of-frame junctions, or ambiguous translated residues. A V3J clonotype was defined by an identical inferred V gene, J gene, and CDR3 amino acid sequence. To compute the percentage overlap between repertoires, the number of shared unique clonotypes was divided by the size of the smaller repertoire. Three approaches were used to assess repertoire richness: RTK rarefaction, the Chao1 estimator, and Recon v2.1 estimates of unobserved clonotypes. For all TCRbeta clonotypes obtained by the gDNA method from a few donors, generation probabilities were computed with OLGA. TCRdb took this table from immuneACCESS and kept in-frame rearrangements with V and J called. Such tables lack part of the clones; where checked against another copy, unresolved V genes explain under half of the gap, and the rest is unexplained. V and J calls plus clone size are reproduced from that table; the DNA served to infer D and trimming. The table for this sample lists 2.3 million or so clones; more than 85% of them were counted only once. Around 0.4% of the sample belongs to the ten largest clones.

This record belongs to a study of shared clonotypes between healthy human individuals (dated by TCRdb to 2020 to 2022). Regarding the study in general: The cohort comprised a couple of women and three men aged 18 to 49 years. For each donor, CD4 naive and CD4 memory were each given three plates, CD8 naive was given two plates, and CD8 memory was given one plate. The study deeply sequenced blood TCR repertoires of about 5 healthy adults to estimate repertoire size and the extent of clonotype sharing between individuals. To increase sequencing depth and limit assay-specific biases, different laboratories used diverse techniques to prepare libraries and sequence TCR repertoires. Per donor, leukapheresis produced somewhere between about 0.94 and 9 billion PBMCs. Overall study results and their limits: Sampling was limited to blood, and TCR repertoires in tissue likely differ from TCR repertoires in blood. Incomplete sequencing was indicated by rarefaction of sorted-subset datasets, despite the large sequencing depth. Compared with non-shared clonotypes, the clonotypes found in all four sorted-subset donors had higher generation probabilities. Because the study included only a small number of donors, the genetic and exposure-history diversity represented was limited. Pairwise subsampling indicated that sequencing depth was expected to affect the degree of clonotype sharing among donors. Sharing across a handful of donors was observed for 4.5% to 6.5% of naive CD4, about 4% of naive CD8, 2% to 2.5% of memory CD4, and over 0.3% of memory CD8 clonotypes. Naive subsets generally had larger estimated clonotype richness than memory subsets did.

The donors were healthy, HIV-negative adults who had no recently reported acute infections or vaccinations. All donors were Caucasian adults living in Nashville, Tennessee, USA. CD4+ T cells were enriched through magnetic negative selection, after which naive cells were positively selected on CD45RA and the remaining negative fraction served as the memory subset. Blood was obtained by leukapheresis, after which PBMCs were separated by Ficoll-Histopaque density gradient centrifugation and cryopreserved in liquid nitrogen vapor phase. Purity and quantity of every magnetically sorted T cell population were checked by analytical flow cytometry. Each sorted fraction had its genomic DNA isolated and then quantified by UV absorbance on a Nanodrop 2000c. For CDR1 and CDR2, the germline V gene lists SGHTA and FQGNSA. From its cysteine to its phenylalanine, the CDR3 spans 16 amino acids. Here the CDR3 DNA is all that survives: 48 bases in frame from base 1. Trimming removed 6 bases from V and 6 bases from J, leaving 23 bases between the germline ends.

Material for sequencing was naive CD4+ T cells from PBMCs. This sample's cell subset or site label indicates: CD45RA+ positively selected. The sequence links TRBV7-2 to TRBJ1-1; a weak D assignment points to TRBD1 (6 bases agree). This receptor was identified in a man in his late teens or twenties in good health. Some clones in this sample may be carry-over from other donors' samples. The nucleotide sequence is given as TGTGCCAGCAGAGGGGGGGCCCGGACCCGGTGGGCTGAAGCTTTCTTT. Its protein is CASRGGARTRWAEAFF. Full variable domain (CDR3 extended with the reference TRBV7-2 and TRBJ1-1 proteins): GAGVSQSPSNKVTEKGKDVELRCDPISGHTALYWYRQSLGQGLEFLIYFQGNSAPDKSGLPSDRFSAERTGGSVSTLTIQRTQQEDSAVYLCASRGGARTRWAEAFFGQGTRLTVV.